Sequencing of this T cell receptor (beta chain) was carried out in a study of shared clonotypes between healthy human individuals. As for the study in general: There were three CD4 naive, three CD4 memory, two CD8 naive and one CD8 memory plates per donor.

Memory CD4+ cells were the fraction left after CD45RA+ naive selection. Assay execution proceeded at the deep level. Each subset's genomic DNA was split evenly across several immunoSEQ plates. Generated by immunoSEQ multiplex PCR, the TCRdb table keeps only in-frame clones and is missing some. Found here are a few million clones, approximately 90% of them singletons; the top ten hold 0.37%. This clonotype was obtained from a man between 18 and 35 years old in good health. Some clones in this sample may be carry-over from other donors' samples. The specimen sequenced was naive CD4+ T cells from PBMCs. Regarding subset: CD45RA+ positively selected.

The CDR3 spells CASSFTGMNTEAFF. The CDR3 region has the DNA TGTGCCAGCAGCTTTACAGGGATGAACACTGAAGCTTTCTTT. V usage is TRBV11-2 and J usage is TRBJ1-1, with a possible D match to TRBD1 (6 bases). Trimming stripped 3 bases from V and 0 bases from J, with 8 bases between. Germline assignment: CDR1 SGHAT and CDR2 FQNNGV. This CDR3 is built from 14 residues.